A selection of T cell receptor beta chains follows, all from one sample in a study of lymphopenia after photon versus proton radiotherapy. Produced via immunoSEQ multiplex PCR; TCRdb's table is partial and in-frame only. The sample contains over 55,000 clones, 87% of which appear only once. Sequenced material: peripheral blood, taken from a patient treated with proton-based radiotherapy. Source of these receptors: an elderly man with esophageal cancer. Each CDR3 is given with its conserved first and last residue. Each record gives: J gene, clone size, V gene, D gene, CDR3 DNA, CDR3 protein. The D gene is left open where the match is weak. Size is omitted from some rows. Given values are once, few, many or a class for expanded clones.

TRBJ1-1,-,TRBV5-1,-,TGCGCCAGCAGCTCCCAGGGGCTTAGGGTGGACACTGAAGCTTTCTTT,CASSSQGLRVDTEAFF
TRBJ1-1,-,TRBV6-6,-,TGTGCCAGCGGACGGGTCGACAACACTGAAGCTTTCTTT,CASGRVDNTEAFF
TRBJ1-2,-,TRBV19,-,TGTGCCAGTAGTATAGGACAAGGGATGCAAAACTATGGCTACACCTTC,CASSIGQGMQNYGYTF
TRBJ2-7,-,TRBV7-8,-,TGTGCCAGCAGCTTAGCTCCGGGCTTTTACGAGCAGTACTTC,CASSLAPGFYEQYF
TRBJ1-2,-,TRBV2,-,TGTGCCAGCAGTGTTGGGGGGAACTATGGCTACACCTTC,CASSVGGNYGYTF
TRBJ1-2,-,TRBV6-6,-,TGTGCCAGCAGGGCTCCCGGGAGGTTGGGATACACCTTC,CASRAPGRLGYTF
TRBJ1-3,few,TRBV6-5,-,TGTGCCAGCAGGCAGACCGGGGGAGGAAACACCATATATTTT,CASRQTGGGNTIYF
TRBJ2-7,-,TRBV7-9,-,TGTGCCAGCAGCTTATCCCCCAGGAACGAGCAGTACTTC,CASSLSPRNEQYF
TRBJ2-7,-,TRBV18,-,TGTGCCAGCTCACCCCTGGACAAACTCTACGAGCAGTACTTC,CASSPLDKLYEQYF
TRBJ2-3,-,TRBV5-5,TRBD1,TGTGCCAGCAGCTTGTTGATGGCAGGGGGCAGAGATACGCAGTATTTT,CASSLLMAGGRDTQYF
TRBJ1-4,few,TRBV14,-,TGTGCCAGCAGCCAAGATGGCCTATGGAGAAAACTGTTTTTT,CASSQDGLWRKLFF
TRBJ2-2,-,TRBV4-2,-,TGTGCCAGCAGCCGCCCCGGGTCCGGGGAGCTGTTTTTT,CASSRPGSGELFF
TRBJ2-5,-,TRBV11-3,-,TGTGCCAGCAGCTTTCAGGGACTCGGGGAAGAGACCCAGTACTTC,CASSFQGLGEETQYF
TRBJ1-5,-,TRBV19,TRBD1,TGTGCCAGTGGGGGGTGGGACAGCGGCAATCAGCCCCAGCATTTT,CASGGWDSGNQPQHF
TRBJ1-2,few,TRBV30,-,TGTGCCTGGAGTTATCAAGGGACTAACTATGGCTACACCTTC,CAWSYQGTNYGYTF
TRBJ2-2,once,TRBV12-5,-,TGTGCTAGTGGTTTTGGGGCCGGGGAGCTGTTTTTT,CASGFGAGELFF